This T cell receptor (beta chain) emerged from a study of T cells after yellow fever vaccination (dated by TCRdb to the late 2010s). Concerning the study at large: The SMART-Seq v4 Ultra Low Input RNA kit was used to prepare libraries from fractions with low cell numbers. To follow T-cell clones before and after both primary and booster YFV17D yellow fever vaccination, bulk TCR alpha and beta repertoires underwent longitudinal sequencing. The cohort comprised two healthy male donors, one aged 18 to 30 and one aged 30 to 40 years. Blood samples were taken at several timepoints before and after primary and secondary immunization, and bulk PBMC replicates and cell subsets were isolated.

Overall study outcomes, separate from this receptor: The study included only a couple of donors, which limits how far the findings can be generalized. A small fraction of clonotypes showed up in both the CD4 and CD8 compartments, probably as a result of convergent recombination. Computational filtering was required because FACS-sorted repertoires could contain abundant contaminating clonotypes from the bulk population. After the booster, most of the clones that had expanded following primary vaccination were detected again (96% of CD4 and roughly 88% of CD8), which suggests that memory was broadly maintained. The secondary T-cell response was found to be weaker but faster than the primary response, with a peak reached on day 5 rather than on day 15.

According to the study, the label for this sample's treatment or condition signals: live attenuated yellow fever vaccine strain. PBMCs were isolated from peripheral blood using a standard Ficoll-Paque protocol. Dynabeads CD4 and CD8 positive selection kits were used to isolate CD4 and CD8 T-cell fractions. RNA was extracted with TriZol from bulk PBMCs, CD4 and CD8 fractions, and dextramer-positive and dextramer-negative fractions. TCR cDNA was made using 5'RACE template switching, a step that added a universal primer site and unique molecular identifiers. Priming for cDNA synthesis came from both the TCR alpha and TCR beta constant segments. Libraries were amplified in two PCR steps, with sample barcodes and sequencing adapters added in the second step. Sequencing of libraries was performed on Illumina HiSeq 2500 (2x100 bp) or NovaSeq (2x150 bp). The paper's processing steps were these. MIGEC handled demultiplexing of reads and collapsing into UMI consensus sequences, while MiXCR performed V(D)J alignment. Vaccine-responding clonotypes were defined with edgeR using replicate PBMC samples, requiring FDR below 0.01 and a log2 fold change above 5 up to day 15. Bulk clonotypes were assigned CD4 or CD8 identity according to which sequenced CD4 or CD8 repertoire held them at higher abundance. TCRdb itself trimmed the public reads at Q25 with fastp, ran MiXCR and retained productive beta chains. Each CDR3 protein appears once, grouped with its most common genes and DNA. The V and J calls here are based on TCRdb, not the publication. The table for this sample lists about 230,000 distinct CDR3 sequences; about 7% of them were counted only once. Approximately 1.1% of the sample is in the top ten clones.

The CDR3 has 16 amino acids, counting the end cysteine and phenylalanine. Left in the record is the CDR3 DNA by itself, 48 bases read in frame from the first base. Taken from the germline V gene (reference sequence), the CDR1 and CDR2 loops are LGHDT and YNNKEL. V and J lose 2 bases and 6 bases, and a span of 17 bases separates them. The sample holds a few counts of this clonotype. This clone's antigen is unknown. Per-base quality was not reported, and no clone a single base away is much larger than it. This specimen consisted of CD4+ T cells sorted from PBMCs, obtained on the day of the yellow fever booster vaccination. This chain is built from TRBV3-1 and TRBJ2-1; no confident D gene assignment can be made. This sequence originates from a man between 25 and 39 years old who received the YFV17D yellow fever vaccine. The CDR3 protein: CASSQSGVGSGNEQFF. The DNA is as follows: TGTGCCAGCAGCCAAAGTGGGGTTGGCAGTGGCAATGAGCAGTTCTTC.